This T cell receptor beta chain comes out of a study of CD8+CD57+ T cells in acquired aplastic anemia. Study in general: Sorted CD4+ and CD8+ cells yielded 2.5 to 3.5 ug of DNA on average. The study's findings and limits: Between patients and controls, 25 to 30 CD8+ CDR3 sequences were found in common.

Genomic DNA templated the TCR beta VDJ and CDR3 profiling. TCRdb used MiXCR to reprocess the reads, holding one entry per CDR3 protein. The data hold 150,000 to 200,000 distinct CDR3 sequences, with around 47% observed a single time. Comments on this clonotype: Antigen unknown.

In germline, CDR1 is SEHNR, CDR2 FQNEAQ (reference sequence). The CDR3 is made up of 11 amino acids. V lost 10 bases and J lost 7, with 13 bases in between. CD8+CD57+ cell expansion, shown by flow cytometry, had occurred in the patients selected for sequencing. There were no patients without severe acquired aplastic anemia. The genes are TRBV7-9 and TRBJ1-1, with D perhaps matching TRBD1 (5 bases). Sequences were obtained from sorted CD4+, CD8+, or CD8+CD57+ T cells (not recorded which) from PBMCs. The TCR was taken from a human donor with aplastic anemia. CDR3 sequence (DNA): TGTGCCACCTTCTGGGGCGGTGAAGCTTTCTTT. It yields the protein CATFWGGEAFF.